A selection of T cell receptor beta chains follows, all from one sample in a study of blood T cell repertoires in COVID-19. This table comes from immunoSEQ multiplex PCR, and its TCRdb copy is limited to in-frame clones, with some not included. The sample holds under 250,000 clones, approximately 82% seen once. The sequenced material came from peripheral blood. The receptors derive from a woman in her 70s with active or convalescent COVID-19. CDR3s include the opening cysteine and the closing phenylalanine or tryptophan. The D gene is left open where the match is weak. The listing skips clone size in some rows; elsewhere it reads once, few, many or a size class.

v_call,j_call,d_call,clone_size,cdr3_nt,cdr3_aa
TRBV12-3/TRBV12-4,TRBJ1-5,NA,NA,TGTGCCAGCAGTTTAGGGGCGCAACAGCCCCAGCATTTT,CASSLGAQQPQHF
TRBV5-5,TRBJ1-5,TRBD1,NA,TGTGCCAGCAGCGAAAATCCCGGGACAGGGGGTCAGCCCCAGCATTTT,CASSENPGTGGQPQHF
TRBV5-1,TRBJ1-2,TRBD1,NA,TGCGCCAGCAGCTTTACTGGACAGGGAGACGGCTACACCTTC,CASSFTGQGDGYTF
TRBV6-5,TRBJ2-7,TRBD1,once,TGTGCCAGCAGTTACGACAGGGGGATGGTGTACGAGCAGTACTTC,CASSYDRGMVYEQYF
TRBV5-1,TRBJ2-3,NA,NA,TGCGCCAGCAGCTCCTCTAGCACAGATACGCAGTATTTT,CASSSSSTDTQYF
TRBV27,TRBJ2-7,NA,once,TGTGCCAGCAGTTTGGGTCAGGTGAACTACGAGCAGTACTTC,CASSLGQVNYEQYF
TRBV2,TRBJ1-5,TRBD1,once,TGTGCCAGCAGTCTACGCCTAACAGGGGGTAGCAATCAGCCCCAGCATTTT,CASSLRLTGGSNQPQHF
TRBV28,TRBJ1-1,NA,NA,TGTGCCAGCAGTTCTCCACGGGGTAGCTCTGAAGCTTTCTTT,CASSSPRGSSEAFF
TRBV5-6,TRBJ1-5,NA,once,TGTGCCAGCAGCCGACGCGGGAGGGCGGGCGAACAGCCCCAGCATTTT,CASSRRGRAGEQPQHF
TRBV6-1,TRBJ2-1,TRBD2,NA,TGTGCCAGCAGTGACCCCTGGCTAGCGGGGGGGCCGAGTGAGCAGTTCTTC,CASSDPWLAGGPSEQFF
TRBV18,TRBJ2-1,TRBD2,NA,TGTGCCAGCTCTCTAGCGGGAGGGGCGCGGGTCAATGAGCAGTTCTTC,CASSLAGGARVNEQFF
TRBV19,TRBJ1-5,TRBD1,NA,TGTGCCAGTAGGGGACAGGGCGGGGGTCAGCCCCAGCATTTT,CASRGQGGGQPQHF
TRBV30,TRBJ1-1,TRBD1,NA,TGTGCCTGGGACAGGGGTCCTGCGAACACTGAAGCTTTCTTT,CAWDRGPANTEAFF
TRBV19,TRBJ1-5,NA,NA,TGTGCCAGTATGTCGAGGGGCAATCAGCCCCAGCATTTT,CASMSRGNQPQHF
TRBV6-2/TRBV6-3,TRBJ1-4,NA,NA,TGTGCCAGCAGTTACCGGTTACCTAATGAAAAACTGTTTTTT,CASSYRLPNEKLFF
TRBV28,TRBJ2-5,NA,NA,TGTGCCAGCAGTTTGGTCGGTCAAAAAGAGACCCAGTACTTC,CASSLVGQKETQYF
TRBV10-3,TRBJ2-7,TRBD1,NA,TGTGCCAGCGGGACAGGGCCCAACGAGCAGTACTTC,CASGTGPNEQYF
TRBV9,TRBJ2-7,TRBD1,NA,TGTGCCAGTTCCCTCTCGACAGGGGGAGAGCAGTACTTC,CASSLSTGGEQYF
TRBV12-3/TRBV12-4,TRBJ1-3,NA,once,TGTGCCAGTCTGACCGACTTTGGAAACACCATATATTTT,CASLTDFGNTIYF
TRBV6-5,TRBJ1-4,NA,NA,TGTGCCAGCCGACGCAGCAGGGATAATGAAAAACTGTTTTTT,CASRRSRDNEKLFF
TRBV28,TRBJ2-7,NA,NA,TGTGCCAGCAGCCGCGGGACAGCCTACGAGCAGTACTTC,CASSRGTAYEQYF
TRBV30,TRBJ2-3,TRBD2,NA,TGTGCCTGGAGCCTAGCGGGAGTTGTGAATACGCAGTATTTT,CAWSLAGVVNTQYF
TRBV10-3,TRBJ2-5,TRBD1,NA,TGTGCCATCAGGGTCACAGGGGGTGAGACCCAGTACTTC,CAIRVTGGETQYF
TRBV27,TRBJ1-1,NA,NA,TGTGCCAGCAGTCTTACAGGGAGAAGGGCTTTCTTT,CASSLTGRRAFF
TRBV6-5,TRBJ1-5,NA,NA,TGTGCCAGCAGTTATTCGAGGTGGCTGGATCAGCCCCAGCATTTT,CASSYSRWLDQPQHF
TRBV3-1/TRBV3-2,TRBJ2-3,TRBD2,NA,TGTGCCAGCAGCCAATTTGAGGGAGGGGCAGATACGCAGTATTTT,CASSQFEGGADTQYF
TRBV6-6,TRBJ1-2,NA,NA,TGTGCCAGCAGTTACCCCGGGGTGAGGGTTGAAGGCTACACCTTC,CASSYPGVRVEGYTF